One and the same sample provided the 11 T cell receptor beta chains below, sequenced in a study of T-cell memory formation after mild COVID-19. A single record per CDR3 protein comes from TCRdb applying MiXCR to the 5' RACE reads. Of roughly 110,000 distinct CDR3 sequences listed, 12% are singletons. Material for sequencing was PBMCs or a T cell subset sorted from them (not recorded which). The receptors shown here come from an adult woman who had mild COVID-19 (a few samples of this study predate the infection). Cell type and time point are not known.

The rearrangement links TRBV29-1 to TRBJ1-1; D perhaps matches TRBD1 (6 bases). The germline gives CDR1 SQVTM, CDR2 ANQGSEA. Trimming pared 5 bases from V and 9 bases from J, leaving 16 bases between. CDR3 size: 12 residues. CDR3 nucleotide sequence: TGCAGCGTTCAGGGGCAGGAGGTTCAAGCTTTCTTT. Translating gives CSVQGQEVQAFF.

The V call is TRBV27, the J call TRBJ2-7; D might be TRBD2 (6 bases). V lost 2 bases, J lost 3 bases, and 11 bases lay in between. Germline V lookup: CDR1 MNHEY, CDR2 SMNVEV (reference sequence). The CDR3 consists of 14 residues. CDR3 coding DNA: TGTGCCAGCAGTTTAGGCGGGAAGGTCTACGAGCAGTACTTC. As protein: CASSLGGKVYEQYF.

This clonotype occurred a few times. The chain is built from TRBV7-9 and TRBJ2-7, with TRBD1 as a possible D gene (5 bases). The CDR3 is 13 amino acids. V gave up 7 bases and J gave up 4 bases, with 14 bases separating them. CDR1 SEHNR and CDR2 FQNEAQ come from the germline V gene (reference sequence). The CDR3 DNA reads TGTGCCAGCACCCCGGACACTTTATACGAGCAGTACTTC. Protein: CASTPDTLYEQYF.

The chain employs TRBV13 and TRBJ1-2, with D unresolved. CDR1 is PRHDT, CDR2 FYEKMQ, per germline (reference sequence). This CDR3 spans 13 amino acids. V lost 6 bases and J 7 bases, leaving 15 bases between the germline ends. CDR3 sequence reads: CASSSQEALGYTF. The DNA of the CDR3 is TGTGCCAGCAGTAGTCAGGAGGCGCTTGGCTACACCTTC.

This clonotype was counted between two and nine times. The chain employs TRBV27 and TRBJ2-3; 9 nucleotides match TRBD2. V dropped 1 base and J dropped 4; count of bases not matched to a gene: 6. Per germline, CDR1 MNHEY and CDR2 SMNVEV (reference sequence). CDR3 length equals 16 residues. CDR3 DNA sequence: TGTGCCAGCAGTTTATTAGCGGGAGTAGGAGCAGATACGCAGTATTTT. It codes for CASSLLAGVGADTQYF.

The chain combines TRBV7-8 with TRBJ2-3, with 8 positions matching TRBD2. This CDR3 has 15 residues. Trimming at V came to 3 bases and at J to 2 bases, leaving 4 bases not matched to a gene. Germline values: CDR1 SGHVS, CDR2 FQNEAQ. The CDR3 spells CASSLASGYTDTQYF. The CDR3 DNA sequence: TGTGCCAGCAGCTTGGCTAGCGGGTACACAGATACGCAGTATTTT.

This clonotype showed up just a few times. The J gene is TRBJ2-5, the V gene TRBV2; 10 positions match TRBD2. Germline V lookup: CDR1 SNHLY, CDR2 FYNNEI. This CDR3 is 15 amino acids long. V was pared by 7 bases and J by 0 bases, with 5 bases of the junction left unmatched. CDR3 coding DNA: TGTGCCAGCACTCATAGCGGGGGGTACCAAGAGACCCAGTACTTC. Translating it yields CASTHSGGYQETQYF.

The chain joins TRBV5-1 to TRBJ1-6; D not resolved. The V end lost 6 bases, the J end lost 4 bases, and 11 bases lay between the germline ends. The CDR3 runs to 14 residues. The germline gives CDR1 SGHRS, CDR2 YFSETQ. The CDR3 DNA follows: TGCGCCAGCACCCCAGGTGGATATAATTCACCCCTCCACTTT. Encoded protein: CASTPGGYNSPLHF.

This clonotype has only a few counts. This sequence joins TRBV7-2 and TRBJ2-1; the match to TRBD2 covers 15 bases. CDR3 length: 18 residues. Losses at the gene ends were 5 bases for V and 2 bases for J; bases not matched to a gene: 7. Per germline, CDR1 SGHTA and CDR2 FQGNSA. The CDR3 sequence is CASSEFGLAGGPYNEQFF. The DNA of the CDR3 is TGTGCCAGCAGCGAATTTGGACTAGCGGGAGGGCCCTACAATGAGCAGTTCTTC.

This clonotype showed up just a few times. This sequence joins TRBV5-1 and TRBJ1-6; D unclear. V was clipped by 1 base and J by 8 bases, with 10 bases between them. Germline CDR1 reads SGHRS; CDR2 reads YFSETQ. CDR3 size: 14 residues. The CDR3 DNA is TGCGCCAGCAGCTTGAACGGGATAGATTCACCCCTCCACTTT. Its protein product is CASSLNGIDSPLHF.

J is TRBJ2-5 and V is TRBV3-1, with 9 bases identical to TRBD2. The CDR3 has 17 amino acids. Germline CDR1 and CDR2: LGHDT and YNNKEL (reference sequence). J gave up 1 base and V 4 bases, and 10 bases lay outside the gene matches. Here the CDR3 reads CASSPFTSGSFQETQYF. CDR3 nucleotide sequence: TGTGCCAGCAGCCCGTTTACTAGCGGGTCTTTCCAAGAGACCCAGTACTTC.